This record concerns one T cell receptor (beta chain) sequence. Its antigen remains unidentified. This record belongs to a study of T cells after yellow fever vaccination. General study points: The secondary response peaked faster, at day 5 versus 15, but was weaker.

Each CDR3 protein is one row after TCRdb ran MiXCR on the 5' RACE reads. The sample shows under 600,000 distinct CDR3 sequences, roughly 13% of them seen only once. The TCR originated in a man aged 30 to 39 who received the YFV17D yellow fever vaccine. This specimen consisted of PBMCs, obtained on the day of the yellow fever booster vaccination.

The CDR3 nucleotides read TGTGCCAGCAGCCAGGACTACTACACAGATACGCAGTATTTT. This encodes CASSQDYYTDTQYF. This sequence joins TRBV3-1 and TRBJ2-3, with D possibly TRBD2 on 6 matching bases. This CDR3 spans 14 amino acids. Germline-derived CDR1 and CDR2 are LGHDT and YNNKEL (reference sequence). The V end lost 3 bases, the J end lost 2 bases, and 9 bases lay between the germline ends.